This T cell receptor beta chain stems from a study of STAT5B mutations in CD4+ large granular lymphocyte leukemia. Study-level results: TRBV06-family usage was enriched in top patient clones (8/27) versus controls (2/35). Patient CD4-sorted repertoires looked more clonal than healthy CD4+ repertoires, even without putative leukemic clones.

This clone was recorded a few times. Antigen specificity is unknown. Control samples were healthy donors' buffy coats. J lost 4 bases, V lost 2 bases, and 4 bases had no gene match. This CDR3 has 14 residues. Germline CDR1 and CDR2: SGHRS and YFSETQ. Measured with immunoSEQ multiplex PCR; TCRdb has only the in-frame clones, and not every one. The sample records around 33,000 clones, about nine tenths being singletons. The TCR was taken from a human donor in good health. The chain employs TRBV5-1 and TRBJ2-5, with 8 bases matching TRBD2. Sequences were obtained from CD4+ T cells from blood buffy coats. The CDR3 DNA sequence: TGCGCCAGCAGCTTAGTCCTAGCGGGAGAGACCCAGTACTTC. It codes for CASSLVLAGETQYF.